Detailed here is one TCR beta chain. What it recognizes is unknown. This sample is drawn from a study of vaccination and CD4 T cells after COVID-19. Overall study: Stimulation used overlapping spike peptides from SARS-CoV-2, HCoV-NL63, HCoV-OC43 and HCoV-229E. General study points: Post-vaccination reactive clonotypes (median 38) did not differ significantly from post-infection (21).

The V and J ends lost 4 bases and 2 bases respectively, with 9 bases between them. CDR1 is DFQATT and CDR2 is SNEGSKA in the germline V gene (reference sequence). CDR3 length equals 13 residues. Treatment noted: approximately 9-day PBMC culture with coronavirus spike peptide pools or control peptides (ViraFEST assay). Oncomine TCR Beta short-read sequencing was applied to DNA from cultured CD4+ T cells. A single record per CDR3 protein comes from TCRdb applying MiXCR to the PCR reads. The sample includes some 17,000 distinct CDR3 sequences, roughly half of them seen just once. The sequences come from CD4+ T cells from blood, cultured in vitro, collected before SARS-CoV-2 vaccination. The chain has TRBV20-1 and TRBJ2-1, with a weak D call TRBD1 (6 bases). This receptor was taken from a human donor who had recovered from COVID-19. The CDR3 spells CSANKGAYNEQFF. CDR3 in DNA: TGCAGTGCTAATAAGGGGGCCTACAATGAGCAGTTCTTC.